A single sample is the source of the 10 T cell receptor beta chains below, sequenced in a study of blood T cell repertoires in COVID-19 (dated by TCRdb to between 2020 and 2021). Libraries were constructed by the immunoSEQ multiplex PCR assay. TCRdb took this table from immuneACCESS and kept in-frame rearrangements with V and J called. Such tables lack part of the clones; where checked against another copy, unresolved V genes explain under half of the gap, and the rest is unexplained. The sample contains around 95,000 clones, about 90% of them found a single time. Roughly 7.4% of the sample lies in the top ten. The specimen was peripheral blood. The receptor source for this set is a man in his thirties or forties in a cohort sampled during active COVID-19.

The chain couples TRBV5-6 to TRBJ2-3; TRBD1 aligns across 8 bases. Trimming cost V 3 bases and J 5 bases; bases outside gene matches: 11. The CDR3 totals 16 residues. Per germline, CDR1 SGHDT and CDR2 YYEEEE. This chain's CDR3 is CASSSTPTGEVDTQYF. CDR3 DNA: TGTGCCAGCAGCTCAACCCCGACAGGGGAGGTAGATACGCAGTATTTT. The whole variable domain, remainder taken from reference TRBV5-6 and TRBJ2-3, is DAGVTQSPTHLIKTRGQQVTLRCSPKSGHDTVSWYQQALGQGPQFIFQYYEEEERQRGNFPDRFSGHQFPNYSSELNVNALLLGDSALYLCASSSTPTGEVDTQYFGPGTRLTVL.

V usage is TRBV25-1 and J usage is TRBJ2-2, with TRBD1 matching over 7 bases. V gave up 4 bases and J gave up 2 bases; unmatched junction bases: 4. Germline CDR1 reads MGHDK; CDR2 reads SYGVNS. This CDR3 has 15 amino acids. Written as DNA, the CDR3 is TGTGCCAGCAGTGTAGACAGGGTTAACACCGGGGAGCTGTTTTTT. It translates to CASSVDRVNTGELFF.

The chain employs TRBV4-3 and TRBJ2-5; 7 bases align to TRBD1. The length of the CDR3 is 16 residues. CDR1 and CDR2 from the germline V gene are LGHNA and YSLEER. Losses at the gene ends were 2 bases for V and 1 base for J; bases not matched to a gene: 7. CDR3 in DNA: TGCGCCAGCAGCCAATTTATGACAGGGACCCAAGAGACCCAGTACTTC. Its protein product is CASSQFMTGTQETQYF.

Remarks on this clone: The sample has other DNA sequences that encode this CDR3 too. The CDR3 region is CASSSYQETQYF. The CDR3 region has the DNA TGTGCCAGCAGCTCTTACCAAGAGACCCAGTACTTC. The chain joins TRBV7-2 to TRBJ2-5; no definite D call. Deletions cut 4 bases from V and 0 bases from J, with 3 bases between. The CDR3 contains 12 residues. CDR1 and CDR2 (germline): SGHTA, FQGNSA.

The chain joins TRBV5-4 to TRBJ2-1, with 8 bases that match TRBD2. The V gene end was trimmed by 0 bases and the J gene end by 2 bases; junction bases not matched to a gene: 4. CDR1 is SGHNT, CDR2 YYREEE, per germline (reference sequence). This CDR3 is built from 16 residues. The CDR3 DNA reads TGTGCCAGCAGCTTGGCGGCGGGGGGACCCTACAATGAGCAGTTCTTC. Protein sequence: CASSLAAGGPYNEQFF.

Comment on this clone: A junction boundary mismatches the germline segment, possibly from a read error. The chain is built from TRBV4-3 and TRBJ2-3; a weak D match, TRBD1 (6 bases). This CDR3 comprises 15 residues. Germline assignment: CDR1 LGHNA and CDR2 YSLEER. CDR3 residues: CASSQDRGSTDAQYF. CDR3 DNA sequence: TGCGCCAGCAGCCAAGACAGGGGTAGCACAGATGCGCAGTATTTT.

This chain uses TRBV18 with TRBJ1-1; TRBD1 matches at 7 bases. Germline CDR1 reads KGHSH; CDR2 reads LQKENI. Germline trimming cut 0 bases from V and 1 base from J; bases unmatched to any gene: 5. The CDR3 consists of 16 residues. Written as DNA, the CDR3 is TGTGCCAGCTCACCACCGGGCAGGGGGAGGAACACTGAAGCTTTCTTT. Translating gives CASSPPGRGRNTEAFF. Full variable domain (missing parts from reference TRBV18 and TRBJ1-1): NAGVMQNPRHLVRRRGQEARLRCSPMKGHSHVYWYRQLPEEGLKFMVYLQKENIIDESGMPKERFSAEFPKEGPSILRIQQVVRGDSAAYFCASSPPGRGRNTEAFFGQGTRLTVV.

The chain employs TRBV11-3 and TRBJ2-3; 7 bases are shared with TRBD2. In germline, CDR1 is SGHNT, CDR2 YENEEA. The V segment lost 5 bases and the J segment 2 bases; nucleotides outside the gene matches: 4. CDR3 size: 14 residues. As DNA, the CDR3 is TGTGCCAGCAGCCTGACTAGCTCCACAGATACGCAGTATTTT. Amino acids: CASSLTSSTDTQYF. Full variable domain (rest looked up from reference TRBV11-3 and TRBJ2-3): EAGVVQSPRYKIIEKKQPVAFWCNPISGHNTLYWYLQNLGQGPELLIRYENEEAVDDSQLPKDRFSAERLKGVDSTLKIQPAELGDSAVYLCASSLTSSTDTQYFGPGTRLTVL.

The count of this clone is one. The CDR3, as DNA: TGTGCCAGCAGCCTGACTAGCGGCACAGATACGCAGTATTTT. Residues: CASSLTSGTDTQYF. The chain recombines TRBV7-9 with TRBJ2-3, with 8 bases identical to TRBD2. CDR3 length: 14 amino acids. Per the germline V gene, CDR1 is SEHNR and CDR2 is FQNEAQ (reference sequence). V dropped 5 bases and J dropped 1; count of bases not matched to a gene: 2.

The chain employs TRBV27 and TRBJ2-3; TRBD1 is a possible D gene (5 bases). Between the trimmed V and J ends, which lost 2 bases and 3 bases, there was a span of 6 bases. Looked up from germline, CDR1 is MNHEY and CDR2 is SMNVEV (reference sequence). This CDR3 is 13 amino acids long. The CDR3 DNA follows: TGTGCCAGCAGTTTAGGGGCTACAGATACGCAGTATTTT. Protein product: CASSLGATDTQYF.